This paragraph covers one T cell receptor (beta chain) sequence. No antigen is known for it. Libraries were prepared by immunoSEQ multiplex PCR; TCRdb keeps only in-frame clonotypes and omits some of them. The sample contains over 9,500 clones, about 92% of which appear only once. The length of the CDR3 is 14 residues. Germline V gives CDR1 SNHLY, CDR2 FYNNEI. Between the trimmed V and J ends, which lost 7 bases and 0 bases, there was a span of 10 bases. The data were taken from a study of regulatory and conventional T cells in RAG deficiency. Genomic DNA came from blood conventional CD4+ T cells gated CD25-low CD127-high. General observations from the study: Control T-cell subsets had markedly higher Shannon entropy and lower Simpson indices than RAG-deficient patients. Omenn patients showed >90% Treg-Tconv overlap and shorter CDR3 lengths.

These data are also associated with another study on regulatory T cells. That report adds: The primer mix had 52 TRBV and 13 TRBJ primers. Skewed V and J usage and few unique V-J pairs marked patient repertoires, most in Tregs.

This receptor was taken from a human donor in good health. The specimen sequenced was CD4+ effector T cells sorted from blood. The rearrangement joins TRBV2 to TRBJ1-5; weak D call: TRBD1 (6 bases). The DNA of the CDR3 is TGTGCCAGCAATGGACAGCATAGCAATCAGCCCCAGCATTTT. As protein: CASNGQHSNQPQHF.